This T cell receptor beta chain came from a study of shared clonotypes between healthy human individuals. Study-level information: The donor group consisted of a couple of women and three men, aged 18 to 49. Donors had three CD4 naive, three CD4 memory, two CD8 naive and one CD8 memory plate apiece.

With respect to this clone: Its antigen remains unidentified.

Regarding the study as a whole: Generation probabilities were higher for clonotypes shared across all four sorted-subset donors than for unshared ones.

The CDR3 runs to 13 residues. The germline CDR1 and CDR2 sequences are MGHDK and SYGVNS. V was shortened by 3 bases and J by 6 bases, with 11 bases between the two germline ends. Per the authors' pipeline: Filtering differed because ImmunoSEQ produced junction-only sequences that carried no quality scores. Generated by immunoSEQ multiplex PCR, the TCRdb table keeps only in-frame clones and is missing some. V and J calls and clone size are copied from that table; D and trimming were computed from the DNA. The top ten clones hold approximately 1.2% of a sample with about 1.4 million clones, more than 95% of them seen once.

What was sequenced was naive CD4+ T cells sorted from blood. Subset reported: CD45RA+ positively selected. V and J are TRBV25-1 and TRBJ1-2, with a weak D call TRBD1 (5 bases). The TCR was taken from a man under 40 in good health. CDR3 sequence: CASSDWGEDGYTF. The CDR3 DNA sequence: TGTGCCAGCAGTGATTGGGGGGAAGATGGCTACACCTTC.